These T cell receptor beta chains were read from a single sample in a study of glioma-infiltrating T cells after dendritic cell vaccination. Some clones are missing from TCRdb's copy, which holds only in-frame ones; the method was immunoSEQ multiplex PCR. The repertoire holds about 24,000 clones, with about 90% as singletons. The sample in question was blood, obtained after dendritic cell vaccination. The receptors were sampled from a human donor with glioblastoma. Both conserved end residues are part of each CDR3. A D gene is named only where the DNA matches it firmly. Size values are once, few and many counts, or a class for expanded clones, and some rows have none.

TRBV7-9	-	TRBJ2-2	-	CATPRGILPAGELFF	TGTGCCACTCCGAGGGGGATTCTTCCCGCCGGGGAGCTGTTTTTT
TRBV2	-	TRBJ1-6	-	CATRIRGRNSPLHF	TGTGCCACCCGAATCCGCGGGAGGAATTCACCCCTCCACTTT
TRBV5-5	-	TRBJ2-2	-	CASSLAVNTGELFF	TGTGCCAGCAGCTTGGCTGTAAACACCGGGGAGCTGTTTTTT
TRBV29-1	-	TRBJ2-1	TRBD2	CSAKRGDYNKQFF	TGCAGCGCTAAGCGGGGGGACTACAATAAGCAGTTCTTC
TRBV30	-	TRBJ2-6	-	CAWSQQGAGANVLTF	TGTGCCTGGAGCCAACAAGGGGCTGGGGCCAACGTCCTGACTTTC
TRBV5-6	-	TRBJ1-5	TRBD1	CASSRSRQGLNQPQHF	TGTGCCAGCAGCCGTAGCCGACAGGGTCTCAATCAGCCCCAGCATTTT
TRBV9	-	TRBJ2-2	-	CASSVGAGGNTGELFF	TGTGCCAGCAGCGTAGGAGCCGGGGGGAACACCGGGGAGCTGTTTTTT
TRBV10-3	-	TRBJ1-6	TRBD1	CAIGGQGPDSPLHF	TGTGCCATCGGGGGACAGGGACCGGATTCACCCCTCCACTTT
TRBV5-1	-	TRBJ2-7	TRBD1	CASSLGGTAISYEQYF	TGCGCCAGCAGCTTGGGTGGGACAGCAATCTCCTACGAGCAGTACTTC
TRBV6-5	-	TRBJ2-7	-	CASSYSATDSYEQYF	TGTGCCAGCAGTTACTCTGCGACAGACTCCTACGAGCAGTACTTC
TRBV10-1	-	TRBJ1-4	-	CASSNGGQNEKLFF	TGCGCCAGCAGTAACGGGGGGCAGAATGAAAAACTGTTTTTT
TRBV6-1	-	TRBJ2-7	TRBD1	CASSEGDSSYEQYF	TGTGCCAGCAGTGAAGGGGACAGCTCCTACGAGCAGTACTTC
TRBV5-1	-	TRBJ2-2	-	CASSLDRRVTGFAGELFF	TGCGCCAGCAGCTTGGATCGCAGGGTAACAGGGTTCGCCGGGGAGCTGTTTTTT
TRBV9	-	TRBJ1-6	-	CASSPAYTRPLHF	TGTGCCAGCAGCCCCGCATATACTCGGCCCCTCCACTTT
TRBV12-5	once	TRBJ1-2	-	CASGFAGNGYTF	TGTGCTAGTGGTTTTGCAGGGAATGGCTACACCTTC
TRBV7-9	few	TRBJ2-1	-	CASSFSYTGYNEQFF	TGTGCCAGCAGCTTTAGTTACACAGGGTACAATGAGCAGTTCTTC
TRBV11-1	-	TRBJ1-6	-	CASSPRTNSPLHF	TGTGCCAGTAGCCCCCGGACAAATTCACCCCTCCACTTT
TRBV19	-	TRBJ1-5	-	CASSLGGTPNQPQHF	TGTGCCAGTAGTCTAGGGGGGACACCCAATCAGCCCCAGCATTTT
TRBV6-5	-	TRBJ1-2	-	CATSFAGATNYGYTF	TGTGCCACCTCGTTCGCGGGCGCGACTAACTATGGCTACACCTTC
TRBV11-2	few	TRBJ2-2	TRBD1	CASSRDRGTGELFF	TGTGCCAGCAGCCGGGACAGGGGTACCGGGGAGCTGTTTTTT
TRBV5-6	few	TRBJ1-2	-	CASSSDDRPRYGYTF	TGTGCCAGCAGCTCTGACGACAGGCCCCGCTATGGCTACACCTTC
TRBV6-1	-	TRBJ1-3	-	CAAGRASSGNTIYF	TGTGCCGCGGGGAGGGCAAGCTCTGGAAACACCATATATTTT
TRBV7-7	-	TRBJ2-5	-	CASSPTGTKETQYF	TGTGCCAGCAGCCCTACAGGGACCAAAGAGACCCAGTACTTC
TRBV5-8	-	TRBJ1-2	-	CASSRGNGRNYGYTF	TGTGCCAGCAGCCGGGGGAACGGAAGAAACTATGGCTACACCTTC
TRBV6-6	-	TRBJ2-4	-	CASSLPTGAKNIQYF	TGTGCCAGCAGCCTACCTACGGGAGCCAAAAACATTCAGTACTTC
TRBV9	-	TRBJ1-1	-	CASSVGQADEAFF	TGTGCCAGCAGCGTAGGACAAGCGGATGAAGCTTTCTTT
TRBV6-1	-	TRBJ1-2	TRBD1	CASSAGTGSNYGYTF	TGTGCCAGCAGTGCCGGGACAGGGTCTAACTATGGCTACACCTTC
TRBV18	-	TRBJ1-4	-	CASSLSAGIVTNEKLFF	TGTGCCAGCTCACTCTCGGCAGGGATCGTGACTAATGAAAAACTGTTTTTT
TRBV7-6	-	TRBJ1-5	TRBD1	CASSSTGGIGAQPQHF	TGTGCCAGCAGCTCCACAGGGGGCATAGGTGCTCAGCCCCAGCATTTT
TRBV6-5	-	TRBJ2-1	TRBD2	CASSSRRAGAYNEQFF	TGTGCCAGCAGTTCCCGGCGAGCGGGGGCCTACAATGAGCAGTTCTTC
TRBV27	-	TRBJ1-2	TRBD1	CASSLSPAQGASGYTF	TGTGCCAGCAGTTTATCGCCAGCTCAGGGGGCCAGTGGCTACACCTTC
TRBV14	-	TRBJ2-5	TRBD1	CASSHWGTGRSETQYF	TGTGCCAGCAGCCATTGGGGGACAGGTCGTTCGGAGACCCAGTACTTC
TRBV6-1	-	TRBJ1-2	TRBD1	CASSEALYRGRAGYTF	TGTGCCAGCAGTGAAGCGCTGTACAGGGGGCGGGCTGGCTACACCTTC
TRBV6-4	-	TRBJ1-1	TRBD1	CASSDQGVGEAFF	TGTGCCAGCAGTGACCAGGGGGTTGGTGAAGCTTTCTTT
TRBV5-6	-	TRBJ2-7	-	CASSHITGSDSYEQYF	TGTGCCAGCAGCCATATCACAGGGTCCGACTCCTACGAGCAGTACTTC
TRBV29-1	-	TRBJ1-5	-	CSVLTGSNQPQHF	TGCAGCGTACTGACGGGAAGCAATCAGCCCCAGCATTTT
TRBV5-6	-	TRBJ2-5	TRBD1	CASSSTGGQETQYF	TGTGCCAGCAGCTCGACAGGGGGGCAAGAGACCCAGTACTTC
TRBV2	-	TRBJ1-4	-	CASSANRGEKLFF	TGTGCCAGCAGCGCGAACCGGGGTGAAAAACTGTTTTTT
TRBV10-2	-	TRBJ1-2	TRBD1	CASRRGQGYGYTF	TGCGCCAGCAGAAGGGGACAGGGCTATGGCTACACCTTC
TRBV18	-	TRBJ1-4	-	CASSPQGGSDEKLFF	TGTGCCAGCTCACCACAAGGGGGATCGGATGAAAAACTGTTTTTT
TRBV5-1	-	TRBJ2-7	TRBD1	CASTPGGSVYEQYF	TGCGCCAGCACCCCAGGGGGTTCCGTCTACGAGCAGTACTTC
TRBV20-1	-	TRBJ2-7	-	CSAGPNASPTF	TGCAGTGCTGGGCCGAACGCGTCCCCGACCTTC
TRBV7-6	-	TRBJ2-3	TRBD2	CASSYRLAGATKLSTDTQYF	TGTGCCAGCAGCTACAGACTAGCGGGGGCCACAAAGCTAAGCACAGATACGCAGTATTTT